Listed below are T cell receptor beta chains from one sample, sequenced in a study of follicular helper T cells after annual influenza vaccination. Profiling relied on immunoSEQ multiplex PCR, and the TCRdb table lists in-frame clones only, not all of them. The sample carries some 11,000 clones, about 82% recorded once. The source was CXCR5- memory CD4+ T cells sorted from blood, collected 6 weeks after influenza vaccination. The receptor set was obtained from an adult who received the influenza vaccine. Each CDR3 is given with its conserved first and last residue. D genes are given only for firm matches. Size is omitted from some rows. Given values are once, few, many or a class for expanded clones.

J gene,clone size,D gene,V gene,CDR3 protein,CDR3 DNA
TRBJ2-7,few,TRBD1,TRBV7-8,CASSRGTGYEQYF,TGTGCCAGCAGCCGGGGGACAGGCTACGAGCAGTACTTC
TRBJ2-3,.,TRBD2,TRBV7-2,CASSQRTSTTDTQYF,TGTGCCAGCAGCCAAAGGACTAGTACGACAGATACGCAGTATTTT
TRBJ2-2,.,.,TRBV30,CAWSVLGAGLGGELFF,TGTGCCTGGAGTGTACTGGGGGCGGGATTGGGCGGGGAGCTGTTTTTT
TRBJ2-5,.,.,TRBV18,CASSPEAISRETQYF,TGTGCCAGCTCACCGGAAGCCATCTCGAGGGAGACCCAGTACTTC
TRBJ2-2,once,.,TRBV30,CAWSDPRERHTGELFF,TGTGCCTGGAGTGACCCCAGAGAAAGGCACACCGGGGAGCTGTTTTTT
TRBJ2-1,.,TRBD2,TRBV4-3,CASSQLAGGLNEQFF,TGCGCCAGCAGCCAACTAGCGGGGGGACTCAATGAGCAGTTCTTC
TRBJ2-7,.,TRBD1,TRBV5-1,CASSSKGTGGSYEQYF,TGCGCCAGCAGCTCAAAGGGGACAGGGGGGTCCTACGAGCAGTACTTC
TRBJ2-5,.,TRBD2,TRBV14,CASSHLAGGRETQYF,TGTGCCAGCAGCCACCTAGCGGGGGGCAGGGAGACCCAGTACTTC
TRBJ1-3,.,.,TRBV9,CASSVENSGNTIYF,TGTGCCAGCAGCGTAGAAAATTCCGGAAACACCATATATTTT
TRBJ1-2,.,TRBD1,TRBV28,CASSLFVTGNYGYTF,TGTGCCAGCAGTTTATTCGTGACAGGGAACTATGGCTACACCTTC
TRBJ1-2,.,TRBD1,TRBV30,CAWSRQGLNYGYTF,TGTGCCTGGAGTAGACAGGGGCTGAACTATGGCTACACCTTC
TRBJ2-1,.,.,TRBV19,CASSMWTGNNEQFF,TGTGCCAGTAGTATGTGGACTGGGAACAATGAGCAGTTCTTC
TRBJ1-2,.,.,TRBV4-3,CASSQQQGKGYTF,TGCGCCAGCAGCCAACAACAGGGCAAAGGCTACACCTTC
TRBJ1-5,.,.,TRBV10-2,CASSAWIASPNQPQHF,TGCGCCAGCAGTGCCTGGATAGCCAGCCCCAATCAGCCCCAGCATTTT
TRBJ1-1,.,.,TRBV7-8,CASSLKGGGTEAFF,TGTGCCAGCAGCTTAAAAGGGGGAGGGACTGAAGCTTTCTTT
TRBJ2-2,once,.,TRBV6-5,CASSYRLPNTGELFF,TGTGCCAGCAGTTACAGGCTGCCGAACACCGGGGAGCTGTTTTTT
TRBJ1-2,.,TRBD1,TRBV5-1,CASSLAGGEGYGYTF,TGCGCCAGCAGCTTGGCAGGGGGCGAGGGCTATGGCTACACCTTC
TRBJ2-7,.,.,TRBV27,CASKVRGSSYEQYF,TGTGCCAGCAAGGTGAGGGGGAGCTCCTACGAGCAGTACTTC
TRBJ1-5,.,.,TRBV4-1,CASSPGGLQLGNQPQHF,TGCGCCAGCAGCCCCGGGGGGCTTCAACTGGGCAATCAGCCCCAGCATTTT
TRBJ1-4,.,TRBD1,TRBV7-2,CASSSGQVDEKLFF,TGTGCCAGCAGCAGTGGACAGGTTGATGAAAAACTGTTTTTT
TRBJ1-3,.,.,TRBV10-3,CAIRAEWSGNTIYF,TGTGCCATCAGAGCTGAGTGGTCTGGAAACACCATATATTTT
TRBJ2-7,few,.,TRBV5-1,CASSLDQGRDEQYF,TGCGCCAGCAGCTTGGATCAGGGGAGAGACGAGCAGTACTTC
TRBJ2-7,.,.,TRBV6-4,CASSPRHEQYF,TGTGCCAGCAGTCCTCGACACGAGCAGTACTTC
TRBJ1-6,.,TRBD1,TRBV7-9,CASSLMTGGSSDNSPLHF,TGTGCCAGCAGCTTAATGACAGGGGGCAGTTCGGATAATTCACCCCTCCACTTT
TRBJ1-5,.,.,TRBV28,CASSTPPNSNQPQHF,TGTGCCAGCAGTACCCCTCCCAATAGCAATCAGCCCCAGCATTTT
TRBJ2-6,once,TRBD1,TRBV5-1,CASTSGQLTGANVLTF,TGCGCCAGCACCTCGGGACAGTTGACTGGGGCCAACGTCCTGACTTTC
TRBJ2-7,.,TRBD1,TRBV7-2,CASSRSGQVTSYEQYF,TGTGCCAGCAGCCGTTCGGGACAGGTCACCTCCTACGAGCAGTACTTC
TRBJ2-7,few,.,TRBV10-3,CAIQAGQKYEQYF,TGTGCCATCCAAGCGGGACAGAAATACGAGCAGTACTTC
TRBJ1-5,.,.,TRBV7-9,CASSLGDLRVQPQHF,TGTGCCAGCAGCTTAGGGGACTTACGGGTTCAGCCCCAGCATTTT
TRBJ1-4,.,.,TRBV10-3,CAIKDRSSEKLFF,TGTGCCATCAAGGACCGCTCTAGTGAAAAACTGTTTTTT
TRBJ1-2,few,TRBD1,TRBV4-1,CASRETGAHGYTF,TGCGCCAGCAGGGAGACAGGGGCACATGGCTACACCTTC
TRBJ2-3,.,.,TRBV5-4,CASSLDGGGTDTQYF,TGTGCCAGCAGCTTGGACGGTGGAGGCACAGATACGCAGTATTTT
TRBJ2-7,.,.,TRBV7-2,CASSLGPPVSSYEQYF,TGTGCCAGCAGCCTCGGGCCCCCCGTGAGCTCCTACGAGCAGTACTTC
TRBJ1-1,.,.,TRBV10-3,CAISESLNRVTEAFF,TGTGCCATCAGTGAGTCGTTAAACAGGGTAACTGAAGCTTTCTTT
TRBJ2-1,.,.,TRBV6-1,CASSPHNEQFF,TGTGCCAGCAGTCCACACAATGAGCAGTTCTTC
TRBJ2-2,few,.,TRBV7-2,CASSLELKNTGELFF,TGTGCCAGCAGCTTAGAACTCAAGAACACCGGGGAGCTGTTTTTT
TRBJ2-5,.,.,TRBV6-5,CASSGRETQYF,TGTGCCAGCTCAGGGCGAGAGACCCAGTACTTC
TRBJ2-7,.,TRBD2,TRBV6-5,CASKIAGSSYEQYF,TGTGCCAGCAAAATAGCGGGGAGCTCCTACGAGCAGTACTTC
TRBJ1-4,.,.,TRBV11-2,CASSLDRGREKLFF,TGTGCCAGCAGCTTAGATAGGGGCAGGGAAAAACTGTTTTTT
TRBJ2-5,.,TRBD2,TRBV5-6,CASSFGTSEQETQYF,TGTGCCAGCAGCTTTGGGACTAGCGAGCAAGAGACCCAGTACTTC
TRBJ2-1,.,TRBD1,TRBV28,CASSRGQGAYNEQFF,TGTGCCAGCAGCCGGGGACAGGGGGCCTACAATGAGCAGTTCTTC
TRBJ2-5,.,TRBD2,TRBV9,CASSVGLAGGQETQYF,TGTGCCAGCAGCGTAGGGCTAGCGGGGGGCCAAGAGACCCAGTACTTC
TRBJ2-5,.,.,TRBV19,CASSGHQTQYF,TGTGCCAGTAGTGGACACCAGACCCAGTACTTC
TRBJ2-7,.,.,TRBV7-9,CASSPLTYSSYEQYF,TGTGCCAGCAGCCCGCTAACTTATAGTTCCTACGAGCAGTACTTC
TRBJ2-7,.,.,TRBV5-1,CASSLGGREQYF,TGCGCCAGCAGCTTGGGCGGGCGCGAGCAGTACTTC
TRBJ2-2,.,.,TRBV7-7,CASSSGTGDTGELFF,TGTGCCAGCAGCTCCGGGACGGGGGACACCGGGGAGCTGTTTTTT
TRBJ2-5,.,TRBD1,TRBV7-8,CASSPRAGTGGVETQYF,TGTGCCAGCAGTCCCCGGGCGGGGACAGGGGGCGTCGAGACCCAGTACTTC
TRBJ2-2,few,.,TRBV19,CASTRTSLGELFF,TGTGCCAGTACCAGGACCTCCCTCGGGGAGCTGTTTTTT
TRBJ1-4,.,.,TRBV7-2,CASSYRDGNEKLFF,TGTGCCAGCAGCTACCGGGACGGTAATGAAAAACTGTTTTTT
TRBJ1-1,few,.,TRBV7-3,CASSRGPTVEAFF,TGTGCCAGCAGCCGGGGACCGACAGTTGAAGCTTTCTTT
TRBJ2-3,.,.,TRBV18,CASSPRRGTQYF,TGTGCCAGCTCACCACGGAGGGGTACGCAGTATTTT
TRBJ1-1,.,TRBD1,TRBV5-5,CASSLNPFRGLESTEAFF,TGTGCCAGCAGCTTGAATCCCTTCAGGGGGCTTGAGAGCACTGAAGCTTTCTTT
TRBJ1-6,.,.,TRBV6-5,CASSYETVPRAPLHF,TGTGCCAGCAGTTACGAAACAGTTCCTAGGGCACCCCTCCACTTT
TRBJ2-3,.,.,TRBV6-6,CASSYEDTQYF,TGTGCCAGCAGTTACGAGGATACGCAGTATTTT
TRBJ1-1,once,.,TRBV7-2,CASWGLMNTEAFF,TGTGCCAGCTGGGGGCTCATGAACACTGAAGCTTTCTTT